Given below is one T cell receptor beta chain in context. This clonotype occurred a few times. It has no known antigen specificity. Base qualities were left out, and no much larger clone turns up one base away. This entry belongs to a study of T-cell memory formation after mild COVID-19 (dated by TCRdb to the early 2020s). In terms of the full investigation: TCR sequence clusters from the two donors were largely donor specific. Longitudinal TCRalpha and TCRbeta repertoire sequencing tracked T-cell clones expanding and contracting after mild COVID-19 in two donors. The cohort comprised two young, previously healthy adult volunteers, one female and one male. Findings and caveats that apply to the study as a whole: Clones contracting from day 15 to 85 had balanced CD4/CD8 phenotypes, while a second wave expanding from day 15 to 37 was biased towards CD4+. SARS-CoV-2 specificity of the second-wave clones peaking on day 37 was not confirmed. Some responding clones were detected in pre-infection memory, suggesting pre-existing cross-reactive memory T cells joined the SARS-CoV-2 response. Only a couple of mild cases were covered in the study, and larger cohorts including severe cases with pre-infection samples were considered necessary. Contracting CD4+ clones appeared mostly in the CM and EM memory subsets, whereas CD8+ clones were enriched in EMRA.

Ficoll-Paque density gradient centrifugation was used to isolate PBMCs. Reading the germline V gene gives CDR1 SGHRS and CDR2 YFSETQ. The CDR3 holds 15 amino acids from the cysteine to the phenylalanine. CDR3 DNA only is kept here, 45 bases in frame from base 1. Relative to germline, V is missing 0 bases and J is missing 8 bases, with 5 bases of the junction outside any gene match. The sequencing machine was an Illumina NovaSeq 6000. TCRalpha and TCRbeta cDNA libraries were constructed by 5'RACE with constant-segment primers, with sample barcodes and unique molecular identifiers being introduced. RNA was extracted from every sample with Trizol reagent. Library amplification was performed in two PCR steps, and a second sample barcode and Illumina TruSeq adapters were introduced in the second step. The libraries were sequenced on an Illumina NovaSeq using 2 x 150 bp paired-end reads. Regarding the original processing steps: The reads were demultiplexed and collapsed into UMI-guided consensus sequences using migec v1.2.7. With mixcr v2.1.11, UMI consensuses were aligned to TRA and TRB V and J templates and assembled into clonotypes. A clonotype was counted as expanded or contracted only when both edgeR and NoisET called the clonotype significant, with the noise models trained on biological replicates. For edgeR calls, a false discovery rate-adjusted p below 0.01 and a log2 fold-change threshold of 1 were applied. As an exploratory analysis of dynamics, max-normalized trajectories of the 1000 most abundant clonotypes were examined by PCA with hierarchical clustering. Each responding clone was given a CD4 or CD8 phenotype based on the CD4+ and CD8+ repertoires, which had been sequenced separately. In TCRdb, the public reads were trimmed at Q25 with fastp and aligned with MiXCR, with productive beta chains retained. Records with the same CDR3 protein are collapsed into one entry carrying the most frequent genes and DNA. TCRdb's processing, not the authors', yielded these V and J calls. Recorded for this sample are around 340,000 distinct CDR3 sequences; roughly 13% of them occurred a single time. The ten biggest clones cover over 20% of the sample.

The TCR comes from a man between 18 and 35 years old who had mild COVID-19 (a few samples of this study predate the infection). The sample titles of this study are shuffled in the database, so cell type and time point are left out; the donor was told from shared clones. Sequencing used PBMCs or a T cell subset sorted from them (not recorded which). The chain joins TRBV5-1 to TRBJ1-6; 7 bases in the middle match TRBD1. The CDR3 protein: CASSLGGTAYSPLHF. The DNA sequence reads TGCGCCAGCAGCTTGGGGGGGACAGCCTATTCACCCCTCCACTTT.